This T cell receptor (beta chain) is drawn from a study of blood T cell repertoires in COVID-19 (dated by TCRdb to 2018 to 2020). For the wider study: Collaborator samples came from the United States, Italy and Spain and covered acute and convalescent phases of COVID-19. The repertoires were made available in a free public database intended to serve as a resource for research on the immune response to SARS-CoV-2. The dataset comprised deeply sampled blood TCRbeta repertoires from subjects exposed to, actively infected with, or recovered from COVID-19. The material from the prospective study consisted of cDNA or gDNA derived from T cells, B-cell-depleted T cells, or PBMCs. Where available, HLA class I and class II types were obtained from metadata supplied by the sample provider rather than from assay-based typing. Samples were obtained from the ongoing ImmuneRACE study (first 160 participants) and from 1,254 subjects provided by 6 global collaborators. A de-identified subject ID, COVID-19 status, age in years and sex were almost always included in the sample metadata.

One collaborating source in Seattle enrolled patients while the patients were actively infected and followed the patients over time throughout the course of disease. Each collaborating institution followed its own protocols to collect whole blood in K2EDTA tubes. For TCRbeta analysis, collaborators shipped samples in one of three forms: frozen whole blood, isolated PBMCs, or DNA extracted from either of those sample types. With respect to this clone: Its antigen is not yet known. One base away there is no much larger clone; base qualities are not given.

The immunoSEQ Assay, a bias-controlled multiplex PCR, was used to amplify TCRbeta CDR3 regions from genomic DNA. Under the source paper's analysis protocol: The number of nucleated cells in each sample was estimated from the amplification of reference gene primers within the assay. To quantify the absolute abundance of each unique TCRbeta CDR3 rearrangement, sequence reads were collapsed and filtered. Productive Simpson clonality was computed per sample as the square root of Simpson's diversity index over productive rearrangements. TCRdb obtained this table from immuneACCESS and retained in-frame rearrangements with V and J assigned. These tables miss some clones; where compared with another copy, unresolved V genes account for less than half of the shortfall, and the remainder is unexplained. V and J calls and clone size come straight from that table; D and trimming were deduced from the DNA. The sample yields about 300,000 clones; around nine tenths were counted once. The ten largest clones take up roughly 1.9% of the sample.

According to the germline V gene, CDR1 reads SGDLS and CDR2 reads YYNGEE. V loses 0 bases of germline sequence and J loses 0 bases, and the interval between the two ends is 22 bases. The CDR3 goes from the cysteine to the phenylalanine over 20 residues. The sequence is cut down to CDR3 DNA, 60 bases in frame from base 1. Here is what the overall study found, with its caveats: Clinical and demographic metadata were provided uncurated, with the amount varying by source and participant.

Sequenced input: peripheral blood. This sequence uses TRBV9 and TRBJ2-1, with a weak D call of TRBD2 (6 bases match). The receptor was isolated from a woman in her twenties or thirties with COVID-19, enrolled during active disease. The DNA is TGTGCCAGCAGCGTAGATCCCAACCTCTTTAGCGGCTACTCCTACAATGAGCAGTTCTTC. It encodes CASSVDPNLFSGYSYNEQFF.